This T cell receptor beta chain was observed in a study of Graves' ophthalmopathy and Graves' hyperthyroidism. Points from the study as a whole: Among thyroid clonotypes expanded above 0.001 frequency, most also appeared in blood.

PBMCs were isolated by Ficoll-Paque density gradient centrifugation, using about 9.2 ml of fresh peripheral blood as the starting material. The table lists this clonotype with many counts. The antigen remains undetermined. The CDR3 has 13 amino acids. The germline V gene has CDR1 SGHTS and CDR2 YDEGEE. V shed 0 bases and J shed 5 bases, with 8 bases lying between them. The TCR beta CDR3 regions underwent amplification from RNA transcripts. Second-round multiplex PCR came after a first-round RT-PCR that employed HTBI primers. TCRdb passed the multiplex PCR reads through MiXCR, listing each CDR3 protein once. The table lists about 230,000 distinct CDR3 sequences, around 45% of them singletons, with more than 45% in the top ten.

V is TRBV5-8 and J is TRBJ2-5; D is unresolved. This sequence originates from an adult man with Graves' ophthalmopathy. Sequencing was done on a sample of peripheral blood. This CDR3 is CASSLADGETQYF. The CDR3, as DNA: TGTGCCAGCAGCTTGGCGGACGGGGAGACCCAGTACTTC.